Following are 22 T cell receptor beta chains from one sample sequenced in a study of PD-1 blockade in classical Hodgkin lymphoma. Exposure to brentuximab vedotin varied, and each patient had relapsed following autologous stem cell transplantation. Using immunoSEQ multiplex PCR, the repertoire was profiled, and TCRdb retains in-frame clones only, with some absent. The data contain around 39,000 clones, around 76% of them singletons. The material was peripheral blood mononuclear cells (PBMCs), obtained before the second cycle of nivolumab. These receptors all come from a human donor with classical Hodgkin lymphoma.

The CDR3 spells CASSSVAGPGKKLFF. CDR3 bases: TGCGCCAGCAGCTCCGTGGCAGGGCCTGGAAAAAAACTGTTTTTT. The chain carries TRBV5-1 and TRBJ1-4; a possible D gene is TRBD1 (5 bases). V dropped 3 bases and J dropped 9 bases, with 18 bases sitting between them. The germline CDR1 and CDR2 sequences are SGHRS and YFSETQ. This CDR3 is 15 amino acids long.

The rearrangement joins TRBV5-1 to TRBJ2-3; TRBD1 matches 11 bases. With 2 bases clipped from V and 6 bases from J, the junction kept 8 bases outside the gene matches. This CDR3 has 16 amino acids. CDR1 SGHRS and CDR2 YFSETQ come from the germline V gene. The CDR3 sequence is CASSFGTGGFSDTQYF. The CDR3 nucleotides read TGCGCCAGCAGCTTTGGGACAGGGGGTTTCTCTGATACGCAGTATTTT.

This clone appeared a single time. The V gene is TRBV6-5, the J gene TRBJ2-2; the D is unclear. Germline V gene lookup returns CDR1 MNHEY and CDR2 SVGAGI. CDR3 length: 14 residues. V was pared by 0 bases and J by 3 bases, with 5 bases between. The CDR3 is CASSYSAYTGELFF. As DNA, the CDR3 is TGTGCCAGCAGTTACTCGGCCTACACCGGGGAGCTGTTTTTT.

The chain combines TRBV6-6 with TRBJ1-1, with a weak D call TRBD1 (6 bases). In germline, CDR1 is MNHNY, CDR2 SVGAGI (reference sequence). The CDR3 is 16 amino acids. Between the trimmed V and J ends, which lost 4 bases and 0 bases, there was a span of 15 bases. The CDR3 bases are TGTGCCAGCAGTTCCCCGGGGGGCTATATGAACACTGAAGCTTTCTTT. This codes for CASSSPGGYMNTEAFF.

The table lists this clone with a few counts. The chain uses TRBV28 and TRBJ2-7; no reliable D call. Germline assignment: CDR1 MDHEN and CDR2 SYDVKM. The V end lost 2 bases, the J end lost 6 bases, and 8 bases lay between the germline ends. This CDR3 comprises 12 residues. The CDR3 region is CASSLGKAEQYF. The CDR3 bases are TGTGCCAGCAGTTTAGGGAAGGCCGAGCAGTACTTC.

The table lists this clone with a count of one. The rearrangement joins TRBV5-1 to TRBJ2-3; D is undetermined. The V gene lost 4 bases and the J gene lost 4 bases, with 10 bases spanning the gap. Germline V CDR1 and CDR2: SGHRS, YFSETQ. The CDR3 covers 13 residues. This CDR3 reads CASSPARADTQYF. Here the CDR3 DNA reads TGCGCCAGCAGCCCGGCTAGGGCAGATACGCAGTATTTT.

V and J are TRBV7-9 and TRBJ2-3; 13 bases match TRBD2. This CDR3 spans 16 amino acids. After removal of 6 bases from V and 2 bases from J, the junction contained 5 bases not matched to a gene. Germline V gene lookup returns CDR1 SEHNR and CDR2 FQNEAQ (reference sequence). The CDR3 here is CASRAGTSGNTDTQYF. CDR3 in DNA: TGTGCCAGCAGAGCCGGGACTAGCGGGAACACAGATACGCAGTATTTT. Combining the CDR3 with reference TRBV7-9 and TRBJ2-3 gives the whole variable domain DTGVSQNPRHKITKRGQNVTFRCDPISEHNRLYWYRQTLGQGPEFLTYFQNEAQLEKSRLLSDRFSAERPKGSFSTLEIQRTEQGDSAMYLCASRAGTSGNTDTQYFGPGTRLTVL.

This clone was recorded at least ten times. The rearrangement uses TRBV4-3 and TRBJ1-1; D unclear. Germline-derived CDR1 and CDR2 are LGHNA and YSLEER. The CDR3 contains 14 residues. The V gene lost 4 bases and the J gene lost 2 bases, with 11 bases spanning the gap. The CDR3 sequence is CASSRGPGNTEAFF. In DNA, the CDR3 is TGCGCCAGCAGCCGCGGGCCAGGCAACACTGAAGCTTTCTTT.

V and J are TRBV4-1 and TRBJ2-1; 8 bases map to TRBD2. The V segment lost 1 base and the J segment 5 bases; nucleotides outside the gene matches: 10. Germline CDR1 MGHRA, CDR2 YSYEKL. The CDR3 sequence is 17 residues long. CDR3 amino acids: CASSQVFSGLANNEQFF. CDR3 nucleotide sequence: TGCGCCAGCAGCCAAGTCTTTTCCGGACTAGCAAACAATGAGCAGTTCTTC.

Points on this clone: A junction end diverges from the germline sequence, so it may reflect a read error. This chain connects TRBV29-1 to TRBJ1-2; 11 bases align to TRBD1. CDR1 SQVTM and CDR2 ANQGSEA come from the germline V gene. CDR3 length: 14 amino acids. The CDR3 nucleotides are TGCAGCGTTCCGGACAGGGGGCAGAACTATAGCTACACCTTC. This translates into CSVPDRGQNYSYTF.

This chain connects TRBV11-2 to TRBJ2-7; 9 bases match TRBD1. This CDR3 is built from 14 residues. V was pared by 2 bases and J by 3 bases, with 2 bases of the junction left unmatched. Per the germline V gene, CDR1 is SGHAT and CDR2 is FQNNGV. In DNA, the CDR3 is TGTGCCAGCAGCTTAATGACAGGGGGCTACGAGCAGTACTTC. This encodes CASSLMTGGYEQYF.

The chain's CDR3 is CASSSGQGGGDSYNEQFF. DNA for the CDR3: TGCGCCAGCAGCTCTGGACAGGGTGGAGGGGACTCCTACAATGAGCAGTTCTTC. This chain links TRBV5-1 with TRBJ2-1; 8 bases are shared with TRBD1. The V segment lost 3 bases and the J segment 0 bases; nucleotides outside the gene matches: 11. The CDR3 loop spans 18 amino acids. CDR1 is SGHRS, CDR2 YFSETQ, per germline.

This rearrangement joins TRBV27 to TRBJ1-6; D gene ambiguous. The V end lost 2 bases, the J end lost 4 bases, and 15 bases lay between the germline ends. Germline CDR1 and CDR2: MNHEY and SMNVEV (reference sequence). This CDR3 spans 17 amino acids. CDR3 in amino acids: CASSLAGSSSYNSPLHF. The CDR3 DNA follows: TGTGCCAGCAGTTTAGCGGGGAGCTCCAGTTATAATTCACCCCTCCACTTT.

The sample holds a few counts of this clone. This chain connects TRBV4-3 to TRBJ1-3; 7 bases are shared with TRBD1. Germline CDR1 reads LGHNA; CDR2 reads YSLEER. V trimming: 0 bases; J trimming: 0 bases; junction bases outside the gene matches: 8. The CDR3 has 18 amino acids. The chain's CDR3 is CASSQESPDRNSGNTIYF. CDR3 DNA sequence: TGCGCCAGCAGCCAAGAATCCCCGGACAGGAACTCTGGAAACACCATATATTTT.

In its sample, this clone was seen once. CDR3 coding DNA: TGTGCCAGCAGCCCGACGTCGGGCGAGCCAGGAAACACCATATATTTT. As protein: CASSPTSGEPGNTIYF. This chain uses TRBV5-6 with TRBJ1-3; D gene unclear. The CDR3 spans 16 residues. Germline V gives CDR1 SGHDT, CDR2 YYEEEE. V was clipped by 4 bases and J by 4 bases, with 18 bases between them.

About this clone: In the same sample, other DNA sequences code for this CDR3. The gene calls are TRBV18 and TRBJ2-7; D remains ambiguous. V was trimmed by 3 bases and J by 3 bases, leaving 3 bases between them. The germline CDR1 and CDR2 sequences are KGHSH and LQKENI. The CDR3 extends over 11 amino acids. CDR3 bases: TGTGCCAGCTCACCCGGCTACGAGCAGTACTTC. This translates into CASSPGYEQYF.

CDR3 DNA sequence: TGTGCCAGCAGTCCGGGCGCCTACGAGCAGTACTTC. It yields the protein CASSPGAYEQYF. The chain employs TRBV27 and TRBJ2-7; D not certain. The germline V and J ends were trimmed by 5 bases and 2 bases, with 7 bases remaining between them. CDR3 length: 12 amino acids. CDR1 is MNHEY and CDR2 is SMNVEV in the germline V gene (reference sequence).

In this sample, this clone turned up once. V usage is TRBV7-6 and J usage is TRBJ2-5; D is unclear. V was shortened by 3 bases and J by 5 bases, with 4 bases between the two germline ends. Per germline, CDR1 SGHVS and CDR2 FNYEAQ. The CDR3 totals 11 residues. CDR3 sequence: CASSLWETQYF. CDR3 sequence (DNA): TGTGCCAGCAGCTTGTGGGAGACCCAGTACTTC.

This chain joins TRBV7-6 and TRBJ2-7; 10 bases align to TRBD2. The germline V gene encodes CDR1 SGHVS and CDR2 FNYEAQ. The V and J ends lost 1 base and 3 bases, in that order; junction bases with no gene match: 3. This CDR3 contains 15 residues. DNA for the CDR3: TGTGCCAGCAGCTTAGGAACTAGCGGGGACTACGAGCAGTACTTC. This translates into CASSLGTSGDYEQYF.

V usage is TRBV5-6 and J usage is TRBJ2-2, with TRBD1 identical over 11 bases. The CDR3 has 15 amino acids. The ends lost 2 bases at V and 7 bases at J; junction bases unmatched: 4. CDR1 SGHDT and CDR2 YYEEEE come from the germline V gene. CDR3 in amino acids: CASSLGQGAGGELFF. CDR3 bases: TGTGCCAGCAGCTTAGGACAGGGGGCAGGCGGGGAGCTGTTTTTT.

This chain joins TRBV4-1 and TRBJ1-6; TRBD1 is a possible D gene (5 bases). CDR1 MGHRA and CDR2 YSYEKL come from the germline V gene. The CDR3 has 17 amino acids. V gave up 1 base and J gave up 3 bases, with 13 bases separating them. The CDR3 region is CASSQGGGRHYNSPLHF. CDR3 in DNA: TGCGCCAGCAGCCAAGGGGGCGGGAGGCACTATAATTCACCCCTCCACTTT.

The chain combines TRBV7-8 with TRBJ2-5; D not certain. This CDR3 has 15 residues. From germline, CDR1 is SGHVS and CDR2 FQNEAQ. V lost 5 bases to trimming and J lost 4 bases, with 17 bases between them. The CDR3, as DNA: TGTGCCAGCAGCCCAACCGGGCATACAGCAGAGACCCAGTACTTC. It yields the protein CASSPTGHTAETQYF.